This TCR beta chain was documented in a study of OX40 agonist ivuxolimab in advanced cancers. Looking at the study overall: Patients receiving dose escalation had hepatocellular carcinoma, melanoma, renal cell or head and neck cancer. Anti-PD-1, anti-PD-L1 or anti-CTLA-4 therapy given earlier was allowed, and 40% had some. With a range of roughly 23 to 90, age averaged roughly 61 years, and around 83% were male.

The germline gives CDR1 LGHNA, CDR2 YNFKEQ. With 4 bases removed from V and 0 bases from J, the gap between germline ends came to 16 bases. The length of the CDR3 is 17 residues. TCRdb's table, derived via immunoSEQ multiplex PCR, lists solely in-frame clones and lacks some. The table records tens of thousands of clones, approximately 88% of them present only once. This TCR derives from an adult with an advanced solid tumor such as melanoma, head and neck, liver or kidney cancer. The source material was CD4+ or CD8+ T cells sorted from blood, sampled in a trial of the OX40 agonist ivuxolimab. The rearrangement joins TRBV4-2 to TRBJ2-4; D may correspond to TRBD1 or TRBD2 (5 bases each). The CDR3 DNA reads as TGTGCCAGCAGCCCAATAGGGGACCACCTAGCCAAAAACATTCAGTACTTC. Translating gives CASSPIGDHLAKNIQYF.